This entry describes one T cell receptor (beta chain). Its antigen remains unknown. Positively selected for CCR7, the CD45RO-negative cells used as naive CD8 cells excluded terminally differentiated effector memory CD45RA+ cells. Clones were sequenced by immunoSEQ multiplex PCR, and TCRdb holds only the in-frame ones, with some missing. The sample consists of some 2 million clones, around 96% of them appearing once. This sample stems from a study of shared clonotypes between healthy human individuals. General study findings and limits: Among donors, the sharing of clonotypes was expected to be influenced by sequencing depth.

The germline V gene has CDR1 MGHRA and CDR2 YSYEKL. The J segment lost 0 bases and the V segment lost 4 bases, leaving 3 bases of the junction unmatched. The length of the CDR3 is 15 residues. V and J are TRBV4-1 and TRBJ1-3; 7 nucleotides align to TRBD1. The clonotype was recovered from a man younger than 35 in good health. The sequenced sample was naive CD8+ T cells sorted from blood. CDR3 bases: TGCGCCAGCAGCCCTACAGGGGACTCTGGAAACACCATATATTTT. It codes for CASSPTGDSGNTIYF.